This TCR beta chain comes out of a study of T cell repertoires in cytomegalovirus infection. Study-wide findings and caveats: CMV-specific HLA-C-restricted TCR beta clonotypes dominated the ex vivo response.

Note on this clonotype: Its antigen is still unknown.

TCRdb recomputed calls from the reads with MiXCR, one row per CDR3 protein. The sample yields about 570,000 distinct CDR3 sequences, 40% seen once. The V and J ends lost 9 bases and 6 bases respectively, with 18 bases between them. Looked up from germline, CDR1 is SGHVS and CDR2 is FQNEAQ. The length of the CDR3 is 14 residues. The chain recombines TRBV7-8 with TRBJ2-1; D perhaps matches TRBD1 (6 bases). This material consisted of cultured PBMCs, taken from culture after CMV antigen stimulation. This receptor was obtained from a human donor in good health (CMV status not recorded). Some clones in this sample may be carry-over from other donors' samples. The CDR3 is CASLGTPTGNEQFF. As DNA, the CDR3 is TGTGCCAGTCTCGGGACACCCACGGGCAATGAGCAGTTCTTC. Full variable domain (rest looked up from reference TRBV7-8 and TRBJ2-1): GAGVSQSPRYKVAKRGQDVALRCDPISGHVSLFWYQQALGQGPEFLTYFQNEAQLDKSGLPSDRFFAERPEGSVSTLKIQRTQQEDSAVYLCASLGTPTGNEQFFGPGTRLTVL.